Below, one T cell receptor (beta chain) is given with its context. Its specificity is unknown. Only in-frame clones appear in the TCRdb table, and some are missing; sequencing was by immunoSEQ multiplex PCR. The sample holds fewer than 30,000 clones, over 90% seen once. This sample was included in a study of T cell responses to AZD1222 COVID-19 vaccine. Study outcomes and limitations: There were vaccine-associated CD4 TCRs across spike, dominant at 160-218 and 743-854. Only a handful of AZD1222 recipients, roughly six in all, had baseline seropositivity. The donor group comprised mostly white British people and more females; the analysis possibly underestimated clonal diversity. Of spike-specific TCRs, nearly half reportedly target regions left unmutated in variants.

This specimen was peripheral blood, taken on day 0 of AZD1222 vaccination. The receptor comes from an adult in good health.

The CDR3 is CASSPLSGNQPQHF. CDR3 bases: TGTGCCAGCAGTCCTCTTAGTGGCAATCAGCCCCAGCATTTT. This rearrangement joins TRBV6-5 to TRBJ1-5, with no clear D. CDR3 size: 14 residues. Germline CDR1 is MNHEY and CDR2 is SVGAGI. V gave up 5 bases and J gave up 2 bases, with 10 bases separating them.